Only a few counts were recorded for the clone carrying this T cell receptor (beta chain). Its antigen is not known. The junction departs from the called germline gene at one end, perhaps through a read error. Findings and caveats of the study: The TCR gene usage of tumor memory CD4+ T cells clustered together with blood and lymph node memory CD4+ cells and with lymph node naive CD4+ cells.

The CDR3 runs to 12 residues. Constant-region reverse primers amplified full-length variable regions, followed by semi-nested Nested Universal Primer A PCR. TCRdb analysed the 5' RACE reads with MiXCR anew, one entry per CDR3 protein. The sample has about 32,000 distinct CDR3 sequences; roughly a quarter are singletons. This chain joins TRBV12-3 or TRBV12-4 and TRBJ2-7; possible D gene TRBD2, 5 bases. Sequencing input: memory CD4+ T cells sorted from blood. Indicated subset: memory CD4+ T cells, CD4+CD45RO+CD25-. This TCR was recovered from a female donor with breast cancer. The CDR3 bases are TGCGCCAGCAGACTTGAGGGCTACGAGCAGCACTTC. It is translated as CASRLEGYEQHF.